This entry features one T cell receptor (beta chain) sequence. Antigen specificity is unknown. The sample comes from a study of radiotherapy plus CTLA-4 blockade in lung cancer. Chemo-refractory metastatic non-small-cell lung cancer patients were treated with focal radiation plus CTLA-4 blockade with ipilimumab. Germline CDR1 MNHEY, CDR2 SMNVEV (reference sequence). Trimming at V came to 7 bases and at J to 0 bases, leaving 11 bases not matched to a gene. The CDR3 extends over 16 amino acids. General study points: Early blood T cell clone changes and increased post-radiation serum interferon-beta were reportedly the strongest response predictors.

Assay: immunoSEQ multiplex PCR; the TCRdb copy retains only in-frame clones and omits some. This sample has tens of thousands of clones, with roughly four fifths found just once. The TCR sequence derives from a human donor with non-small cell lung cancer who had stable disease on radiotherapy plus ipilimumab. The chain carries TRBV27 and TRBJ2-5; 7 nucleotides match TRBD1. This specimen consisted of peripheral blood, obtained from a patient treated with radiotherapy plus ipilimumab. The chain's CDR3 is CASKRETGSYQETQYF. CDR3 nucleotides: TGTGCCAGCAAAAGGGAGACAGGGAGCTACCAAGAGACCCAGTACTTC.